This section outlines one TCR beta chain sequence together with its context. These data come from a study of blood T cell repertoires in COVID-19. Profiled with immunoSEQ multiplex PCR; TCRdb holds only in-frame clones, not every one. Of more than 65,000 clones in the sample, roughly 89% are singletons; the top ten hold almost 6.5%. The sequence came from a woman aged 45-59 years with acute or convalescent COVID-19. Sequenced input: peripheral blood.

The CDR3 coding sequence is TGTGCCAGCAGCCAAGAAAACATCCGGCTAGCGGGGAGCACAGATACGCAGTATTTT. Protein product: CASSQENIRLAGSTDTQYF. V gene TRBV4-2 combines with J gene TRBJ2-3; 9 bases line up with TRBD2. This CDR3 has 19 amino acids. V lost 0 bases, J lost 0 bases, and 10 bases stayed unmatched. From germline, CDR1 is LGHNA and CDR2 YNFKEQ.